Detailed here is one TCR beta chain. The data are from a study of CD8 T cells in Susac syndrome. A quantity of roughly 0.5 to 1 ug RNA underwent reverse transcription using random hexamers. TCRdb passed the immunoSEQ multiplex PCR reads through MiXCR, listing each CDR3 protein once. The sample carries around 79,000 distinct CDR3 sequences, roughly 94% recorded once. The V end was cut by 0 bases, the J end by 2 bases, with 12 bases between. This CDR3 contains 16 residues. Germline assignment: CDR1 LGHDT and CDR2 YNNKEL (reference sequence). The sequence came from a human donor with Susac syndrome. The rearrangement joins TRBV3-1 to TRBJ2-3, with D maybe TRBD2 (7 bases). Sequencing input: CD8+ T cells from PBMCs. DNA for the CDR3: TGTGCCAGCAGCCAAGATTGGCGGGGGCACACAGATACGCAGTATTTT. This sequence encodes CASSQDWRGHTDTQYF.